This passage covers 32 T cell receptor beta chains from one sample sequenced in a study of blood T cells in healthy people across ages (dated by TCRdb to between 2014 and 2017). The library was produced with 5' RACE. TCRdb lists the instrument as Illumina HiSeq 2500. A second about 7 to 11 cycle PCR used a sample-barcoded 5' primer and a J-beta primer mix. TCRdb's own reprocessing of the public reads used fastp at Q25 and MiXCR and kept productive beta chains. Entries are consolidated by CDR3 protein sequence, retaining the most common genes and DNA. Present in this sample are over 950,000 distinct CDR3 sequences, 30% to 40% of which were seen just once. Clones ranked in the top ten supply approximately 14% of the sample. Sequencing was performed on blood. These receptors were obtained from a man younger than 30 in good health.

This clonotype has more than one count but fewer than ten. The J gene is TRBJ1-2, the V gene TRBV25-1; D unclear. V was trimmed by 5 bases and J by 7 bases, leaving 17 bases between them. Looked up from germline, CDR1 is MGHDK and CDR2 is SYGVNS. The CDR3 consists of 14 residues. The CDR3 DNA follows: TGTGCCAGCAGTTCGCCGGCCTCACGGGGTGGCTACACCTTC. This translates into CASSSPASRGGYTF.

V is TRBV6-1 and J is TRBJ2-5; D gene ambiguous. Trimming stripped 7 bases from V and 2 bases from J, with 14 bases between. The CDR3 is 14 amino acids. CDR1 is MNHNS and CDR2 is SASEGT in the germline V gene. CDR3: CASKEWSWQETQYF. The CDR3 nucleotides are TGTGCCAGCAAAGAGTGGTCTTGGCAAGAGACCCAGTACTTC.

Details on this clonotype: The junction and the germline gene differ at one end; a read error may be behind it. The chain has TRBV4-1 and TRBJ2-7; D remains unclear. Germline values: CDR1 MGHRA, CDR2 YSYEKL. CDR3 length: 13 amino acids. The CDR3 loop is CASNQEPGWEQYF. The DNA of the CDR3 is TGCGCCAGCAACCAAGAGCCCGGTTGGGAGCAGTACTTC.

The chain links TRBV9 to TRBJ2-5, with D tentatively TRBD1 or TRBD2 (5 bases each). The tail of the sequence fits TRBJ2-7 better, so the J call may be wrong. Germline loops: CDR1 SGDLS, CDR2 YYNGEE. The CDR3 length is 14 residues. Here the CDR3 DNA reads TGTGCCAGCAGCGCTGGACTGGGGCGCGACGAGCAGTACTTC. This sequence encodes CASSAGLGRDEQYF.

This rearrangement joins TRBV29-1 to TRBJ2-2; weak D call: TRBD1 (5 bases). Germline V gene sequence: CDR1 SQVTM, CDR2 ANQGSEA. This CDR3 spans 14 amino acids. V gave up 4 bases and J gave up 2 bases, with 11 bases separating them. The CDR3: CSVVGRTNTGELFF. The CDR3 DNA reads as TGCAGCGTTGTGGGCAGGACAAACACCGGGGAGCTGTTTTTT.

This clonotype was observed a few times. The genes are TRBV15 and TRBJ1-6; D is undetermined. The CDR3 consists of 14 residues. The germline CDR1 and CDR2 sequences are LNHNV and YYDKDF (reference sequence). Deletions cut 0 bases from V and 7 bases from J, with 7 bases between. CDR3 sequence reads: CATSRDLGNSPLHF. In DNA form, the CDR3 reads TGTGCCACCAGCAGAGATCTCGGGAATTCACCCCTCCACTTT. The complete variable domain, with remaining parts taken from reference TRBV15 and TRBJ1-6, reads DAMVIQNPRYQVTQFGKPVTLSCSQTLNHNVMYWYQQKSSQAPKLLFHYYDKDFNNEADTPDNFQSRRPNTSFCFLDIRSPGLGDTAMYLCATSRDLGNSPLHFGNGTRLTVT.

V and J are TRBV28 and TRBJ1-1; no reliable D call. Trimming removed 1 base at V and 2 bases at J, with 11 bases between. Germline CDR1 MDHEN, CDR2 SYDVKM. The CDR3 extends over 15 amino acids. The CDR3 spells CASSLSGSRNTEAFF. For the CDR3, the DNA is TGTGCCAGCAGTTTATCGGGGAGTCGCAACACTGAAGCTTTCTTT.

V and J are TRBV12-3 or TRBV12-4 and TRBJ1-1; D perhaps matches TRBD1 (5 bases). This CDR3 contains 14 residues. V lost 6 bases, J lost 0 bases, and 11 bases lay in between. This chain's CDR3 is CASSHRTLNTEAFF. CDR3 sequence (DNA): TGTGCCAGCAGCCACAGGACCCTGAACACTGAAGCTTTCTTT.

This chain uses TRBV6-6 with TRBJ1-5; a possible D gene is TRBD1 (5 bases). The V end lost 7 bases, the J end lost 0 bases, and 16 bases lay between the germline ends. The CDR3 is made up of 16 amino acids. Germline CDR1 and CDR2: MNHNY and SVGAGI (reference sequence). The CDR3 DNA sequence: TGTGCCAGCAAACGAGGGGAGATTGTTAGCAATCAGCCCCAGCATTTT. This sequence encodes CASKRGEIVSNQPQHF.

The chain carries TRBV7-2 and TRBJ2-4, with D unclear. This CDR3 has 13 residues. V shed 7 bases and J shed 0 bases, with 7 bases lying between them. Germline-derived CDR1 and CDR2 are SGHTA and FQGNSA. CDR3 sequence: CASMGVAKNIQYF. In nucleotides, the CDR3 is TGTGCCAGCATGGGTGTAGCCAAAAACATTCAGTACTTC.

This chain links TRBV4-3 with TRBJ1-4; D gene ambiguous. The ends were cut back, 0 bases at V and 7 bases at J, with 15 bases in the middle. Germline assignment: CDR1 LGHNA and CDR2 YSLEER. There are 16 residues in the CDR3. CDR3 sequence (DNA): TGCGCCAGCAGCCAAGAAGTTTCGGATTACAGTGAAAAACTGTTTTTT. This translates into CASSQEVSDYSEKLFF.

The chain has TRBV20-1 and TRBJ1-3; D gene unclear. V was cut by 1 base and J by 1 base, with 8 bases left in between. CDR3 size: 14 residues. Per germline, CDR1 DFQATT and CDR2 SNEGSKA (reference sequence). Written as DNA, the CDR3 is TGCAGTGCTAGAGGGTTGGGGTCTGGAAACACCATATATTTT. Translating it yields CSARGLGSGNTIYF.

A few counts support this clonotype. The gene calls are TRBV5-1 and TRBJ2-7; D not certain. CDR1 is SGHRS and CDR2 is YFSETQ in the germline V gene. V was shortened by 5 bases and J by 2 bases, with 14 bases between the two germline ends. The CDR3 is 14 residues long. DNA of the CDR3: TGCGCCAGCAGGATGGGCACCTCTCCCTACGAGCAGTACTTC. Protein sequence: CASRMGTSPYEQYF.

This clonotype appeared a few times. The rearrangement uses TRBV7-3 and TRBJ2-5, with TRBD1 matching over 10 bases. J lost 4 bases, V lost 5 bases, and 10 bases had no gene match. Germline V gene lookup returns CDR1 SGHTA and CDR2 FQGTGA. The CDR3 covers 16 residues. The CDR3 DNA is TGTGCCAGCAGCCCGACTCCGGGACAGGGGATAGAGACCCAGTACTTC. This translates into CASSPTPGQGIETQYF.

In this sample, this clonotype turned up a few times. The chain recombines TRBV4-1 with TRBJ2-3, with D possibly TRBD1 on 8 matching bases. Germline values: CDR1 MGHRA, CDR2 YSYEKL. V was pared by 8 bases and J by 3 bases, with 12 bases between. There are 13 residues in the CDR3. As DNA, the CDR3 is TGCGCCAGCGGACAGGGAGGGACAGATACGCAGTATTTT. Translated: CASGQGGTDTQYF.

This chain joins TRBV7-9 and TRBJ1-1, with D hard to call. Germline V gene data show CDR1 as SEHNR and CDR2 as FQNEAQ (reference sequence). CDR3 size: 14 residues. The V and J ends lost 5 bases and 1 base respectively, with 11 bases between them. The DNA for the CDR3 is TGTGCCAGCAGCCCCTCTAACTGGAACACTGAAGCTTTCTTT. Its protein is CASSPSNWNTEAFF.

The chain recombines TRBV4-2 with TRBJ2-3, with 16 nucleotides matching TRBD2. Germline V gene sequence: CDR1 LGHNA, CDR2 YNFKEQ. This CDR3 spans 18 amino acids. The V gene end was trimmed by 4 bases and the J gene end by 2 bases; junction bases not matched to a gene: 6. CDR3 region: CASSRGLAGGLYTDTQYF. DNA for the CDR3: TGTGCCAGCAGCCGGGGACTAGCGGGGGGGCTATACACAGATACGCAGTATTTT.

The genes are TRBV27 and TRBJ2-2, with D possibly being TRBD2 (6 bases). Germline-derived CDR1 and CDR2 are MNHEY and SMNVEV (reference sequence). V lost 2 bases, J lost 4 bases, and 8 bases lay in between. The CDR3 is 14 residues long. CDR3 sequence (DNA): TGTGCCAGCAGTTTACGGGGGATCACCGGGGAGCTGTTTTTT. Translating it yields CASSLRGITGELFF.

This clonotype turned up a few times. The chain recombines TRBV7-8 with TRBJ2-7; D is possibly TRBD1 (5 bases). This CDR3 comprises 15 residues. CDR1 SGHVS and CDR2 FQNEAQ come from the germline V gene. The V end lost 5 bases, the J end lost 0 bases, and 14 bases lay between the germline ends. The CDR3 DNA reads TGTGCCAGCAGCAGGGGTGCTTATACCTCCTACGAGCAGTACTTC. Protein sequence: CASSRGAYTSYEQYF.

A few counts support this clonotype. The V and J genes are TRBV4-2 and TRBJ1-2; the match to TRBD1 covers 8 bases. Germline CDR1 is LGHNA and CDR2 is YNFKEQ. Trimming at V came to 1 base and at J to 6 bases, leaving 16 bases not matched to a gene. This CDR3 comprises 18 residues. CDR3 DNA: TGTGCCAGCAGCCAAGTAGTGGCAGGGGGCGCCCGGTGGGATGGCTACACCTTC. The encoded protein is CASSQVVAGGARWDGYTF.

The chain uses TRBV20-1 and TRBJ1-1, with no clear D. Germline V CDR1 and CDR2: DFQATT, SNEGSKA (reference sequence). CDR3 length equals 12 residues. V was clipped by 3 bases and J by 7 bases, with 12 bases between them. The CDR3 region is CSASLAVGEAFF. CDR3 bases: TGCAGTGCTAGTCTGGCGGTAGGTGAAGCTTTCTTT.

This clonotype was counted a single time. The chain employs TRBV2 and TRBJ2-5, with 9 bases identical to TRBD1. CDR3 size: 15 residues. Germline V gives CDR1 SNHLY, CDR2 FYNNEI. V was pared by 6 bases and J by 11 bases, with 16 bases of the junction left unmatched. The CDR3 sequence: CASREGDRDLNEQYF. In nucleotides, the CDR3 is TGTGCCAGCAGGGAGGGGGACAGGGACCTGAATGAGCAGTACTTC.

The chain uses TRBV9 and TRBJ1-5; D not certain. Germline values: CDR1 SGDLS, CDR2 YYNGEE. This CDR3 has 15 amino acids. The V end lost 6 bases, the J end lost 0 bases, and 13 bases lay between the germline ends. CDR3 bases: TGTGCCAGCAACCACTTGGGGAATAGCAATCAGCCCCAGCATTTT. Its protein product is CASNHLGNSNQPQHF.

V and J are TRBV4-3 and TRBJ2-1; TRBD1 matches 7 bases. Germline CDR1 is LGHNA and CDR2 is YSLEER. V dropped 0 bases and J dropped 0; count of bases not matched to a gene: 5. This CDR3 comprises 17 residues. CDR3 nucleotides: TGCGCCAGCAGCCAAGATCCCGCAGGGGGCTCCTACAATGAGCAGTTCTTC. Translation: CASSQDPAGGSYNEQFF.

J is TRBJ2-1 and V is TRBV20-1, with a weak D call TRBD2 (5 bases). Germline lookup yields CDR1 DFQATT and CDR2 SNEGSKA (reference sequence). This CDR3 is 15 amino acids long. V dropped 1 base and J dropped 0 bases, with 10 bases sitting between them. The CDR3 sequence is CSARGGFSSYNEQFF. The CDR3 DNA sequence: TGCAGTGCTAGAGGAGGGTTCAGCTCCTACAATGAGCAGTTCTTC.

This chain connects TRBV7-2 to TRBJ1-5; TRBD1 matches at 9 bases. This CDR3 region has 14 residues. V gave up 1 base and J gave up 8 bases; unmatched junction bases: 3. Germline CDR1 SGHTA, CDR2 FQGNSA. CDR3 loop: CASSLGQGVKPQHF. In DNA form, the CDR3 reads TGTGCCAGCAGCTTAGGACAGGGGGTTAAGCCCCAGCATTTT.

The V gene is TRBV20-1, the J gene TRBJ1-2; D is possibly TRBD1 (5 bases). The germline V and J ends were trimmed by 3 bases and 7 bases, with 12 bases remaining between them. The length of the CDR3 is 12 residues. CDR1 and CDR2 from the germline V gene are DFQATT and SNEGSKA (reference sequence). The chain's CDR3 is CSASPQGGGYTF. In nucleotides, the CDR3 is TGCAGTGCTAGTCCCCAGGGCGGTGGCTACACCTTC.

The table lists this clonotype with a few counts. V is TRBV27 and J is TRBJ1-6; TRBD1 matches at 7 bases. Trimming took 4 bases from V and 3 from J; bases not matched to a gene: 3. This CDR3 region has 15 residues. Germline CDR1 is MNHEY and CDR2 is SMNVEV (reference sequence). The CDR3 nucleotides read TGTGCCAGCAGTTATGGGACAGTCTATAATTCACCCCTCCACTTT. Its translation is CASSYGTVYNSPLHF.

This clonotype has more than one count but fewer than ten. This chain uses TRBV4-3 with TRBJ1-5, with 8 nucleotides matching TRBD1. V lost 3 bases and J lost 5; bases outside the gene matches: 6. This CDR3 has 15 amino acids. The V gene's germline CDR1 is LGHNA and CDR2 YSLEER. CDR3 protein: CASSHTQGADQPQHF. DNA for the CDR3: TGCGCCAGCAGCCATACCCAGGGGGCGGATCAGCCCCAGCATTTT.

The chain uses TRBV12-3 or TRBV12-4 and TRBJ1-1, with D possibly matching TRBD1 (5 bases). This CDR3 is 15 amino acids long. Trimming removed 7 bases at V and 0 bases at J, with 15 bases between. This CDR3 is CASIPPGRVNTEAFF. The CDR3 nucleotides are TGTGCCAGCATTCCCCCAGGGAGGGTGAACACTGAAGCTTTCTTT.

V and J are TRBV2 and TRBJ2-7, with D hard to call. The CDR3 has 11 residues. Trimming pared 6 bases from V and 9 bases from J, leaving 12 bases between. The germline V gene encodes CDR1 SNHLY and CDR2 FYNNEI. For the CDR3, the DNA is TGTGCCAGCAGCACTACTATCGGGCAGTACTTC. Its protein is CASSTTIGQYF.

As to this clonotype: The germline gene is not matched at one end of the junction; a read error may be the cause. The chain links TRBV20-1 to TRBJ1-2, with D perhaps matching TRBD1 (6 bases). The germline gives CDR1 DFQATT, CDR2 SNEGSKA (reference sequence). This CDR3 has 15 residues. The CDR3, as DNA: TGCACTGCTAGAGTTTGGACAGCAGCTAACTATGGCTACACCTTC. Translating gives CTARVWTAANYGYTF.